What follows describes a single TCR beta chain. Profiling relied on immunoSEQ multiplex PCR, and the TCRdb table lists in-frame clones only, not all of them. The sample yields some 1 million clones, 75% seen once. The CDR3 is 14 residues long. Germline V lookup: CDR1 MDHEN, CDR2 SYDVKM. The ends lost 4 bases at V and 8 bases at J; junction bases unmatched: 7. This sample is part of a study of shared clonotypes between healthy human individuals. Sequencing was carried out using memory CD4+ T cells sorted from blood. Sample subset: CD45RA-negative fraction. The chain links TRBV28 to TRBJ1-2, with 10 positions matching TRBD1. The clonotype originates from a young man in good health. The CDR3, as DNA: TGTGCCAGCAGTTATCGACAGGGGGCAAGGGGCTACACCTTC. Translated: CASSYRQGARGYTF.